These T cell receptor beta chains were read from a single sample in a study of vaccination and CD4 T cells after COVID-19. Via MiXCR, TCRdb re-called the PCR reads, giving one row per CDR3 protein. The table shows roughly 13,000 distinct CDR3 sequences, with roughly 55% occurring only once. These receptors have no known antigen. The sample consisted of CD4+ T cells from blood, cultured in vitro. The origin of the receptors is a human donor who had recovered from COVID-19. The CDR3 runs from the conserved cysteine through the conserved F or W. Fields, in order: clone size, V gene, D gene, J gene, CDR3 protein, CDR3 DNA. The D gene is left open where the match is weak. Where a row states a size, it is once, few, many or the class of an expanded clone; other rows omit it.

-	TRBV20-1	TRBD2	TRBJ2-2	CSASVQREMTGELFF	TGCAGTGCTAGCGTCCAGCGGGAGATGACCGGGGAGCTGTTTTTT
once	TRBV6-1	-	TRBJ1-3	CASSEYRSASRNTIYF	TGTGCCAGCAGTGAATACCGATCCGCCTCTCGAAACACCATATATTTT
-	TRBV7-3	TRBD1	TRBJ2-3	CASSGQGYTDTQYF	TGTGCCAGCAGTGGACAGGGGTACACAGATACGCAGTATTTT
-	TRBV2	-	TRBJ2-1	CASLGERNNEQFF	TGTGCCAGCCTTGGAGAGCGAAACAATGAGCAGTTCTTC
once	TRBV5-1	TRBD2	TRBJ2-3	CASSLGGGDSTDTQYF	TGCGCCAGCAGCTTGGGGGGGGGAGACAGCACAGATACGCAGTATTTT
once	TRBV6-1	TRBD2	TRBJ2-7	CASSEDWSAQRLAGDLYEQYF	TGTGCCAGCAGTGAAGATTGGTCGGCACAGCGACTAGCGGGAGACCTCTACGAGCAGTACTTC
-	TRBV7-9	TRBD2	TRBJ2-1	CASSQMTSGLYNEQFF	TGTGCCAGCAGCCAGATGACTAGCGGGCTATACAATGAGCAGTTCTTC
-	TRBV6-2/TRBV6-3	-	TRBJ2-1	CASSYPTSTHEQFF	TGTGCCAGCAGTTACCCCACTAGCACCCATGAGCAGTTCTTC
large	TRBV4-2	TRBD1	TRBJ1-4	CASSQDRGTARLF	TGTGCCAGCAGCCAAGATCGGGGGACAGCGAGGCTTTTT
-	TRBV20-1	-	TRBJ1-6	CSASPPNNSPLHF	TGCAGTGCTAGCCCTCCTAATAATTCACCCCTCCACTTT
-	TRBV5-1	-	TRBJ2-3	CASSSQQVPDTQYF	TGCGCCAGCAGCTCCCAACAGGTTCCCGATACGCAGTATTTT
once	TRBV12-5	TRBD2	TRBJ2-1	CASGDLSGSSYNEQFF	TGTGCTAGTGGAGACCTGAGCGGGAGCTCCTACAATGAGCAGTTCTTC
once	TRBV2	TRBD2	TRBJ2-1	CASRLAGRYNEQFF	TGTGCCAGCCGACTAGCGGGACGTTACAATGAGCAGTTCTTC
medium-sized	TRBV18	-	TRBJ1-1	CASSRGIPPNTEAFF	TGTGCCAGCTCACGCGGTATCCCCCCGAACACTGAAGCTTTCTTT
-	TRBV10-3	TRBD2	TRBJ2-4	CAISEDREANIQYF	TGTGCCATCAGTGAAGACCGGGAGGCAAACATTCAGTACTTC
medium-sized	TRBV2	-	TRBJ2-4	CASSEVPFGGEAKNIQYF	TGTGCCAGCAGTGAGGTGCCGTTTGGTGGGGAAGCCAAAAACATTCAGTACTTC
few	TRBV27	-	TRBJ1-6	CASRSGPRYNSPLHF	TGTGCCAGCAGATCCGGGCCCAGATATAATTCACCCCTCCACTTT
-	TRBV19	TRBD1	TRBJ2-3	CASSIGQGGTDTQYF	TGTGCCAGTAGTATCGGGCAGGGGGGCACAGATACGCAGTATTTT
few	TRBV19	-	TRBJ2-3	CASSMVGRQSTDTQYF	TGTGCCAGTAGTATGGTTGGGAGACAAAGCACAGATACGCAGTATTTT
-	TRBV12-3/TRBV12-4	-	TRBJ2-5	CASSFRETQYF	TGTGCCAGCAGTTTTCGAGAGACCCAGTACTTC
-	TRBV7-2	-	TRBJ1-1	CVSSLGPRGTEAFF	TGTGTCAGCAGCTTAGGTCCAAGAGGAACTGAAGCTTTCTTT
once	TRBV7-9	TRBD1	TRBJ2-3	CASSFTGAPDTQYF	TGTGCCAGCAGCTTTACAGGGGCACCAGATACGCAGTATTTT
-	TRBV12-3/TRBV12-4	-	TRBJ2-3	CASSLVPGDTQYF	TGTGCCAGCAGTTTAGTCCCTGGCGATACGCAGTATTTT
-	TRBV2	TRBD2	TRBJ2-1	CASSGTGGVNEQFF	TGTGCCAGCAGTGGGACGGGAGGAGTGAATGAGCAGTTCTTC
-	TRBV15	-	TRBJ1-2	CATSRDRSEPLYGYTF	TGTGCCACCAGCAGAGATCGGTCAGAACCCCTCTATGGCTACACCTTC
-	TRBV18	-	TRBJ1-1	CASSPIGEHTEAFF	TGTGCCAGCTCACCCATAGGGGAACACACTGAAGCTTTCTTT
-	TRBV27	TRBD2	TRBJ2-5	CASSRWLAGRETQYF	TGTGCCAGCAGTAGGTGGCTAGCGGGCAGAGAGACCCAGTACTTC
once	TRBV29-1	TRBD1	TRBJ1-2	CSVERTGGWGYGYTF	TGCAGCGTTGAAAGGACAGGGGGCTGGGGCTATGGCTACACCTTC
once	TRBV24-1	TRBD1	TRBJ1-5	CATGDRGANQPQHF	TGTGCCACCGGGGACAGGGGTGCAAATCAGCCCCAGCATTTT
few	TRBV12-3/TRBV12-4	TRBD2	TRBJ2-1	CASSRQALAGTNEQFF	TGTGCCAGCAGTCGCCAAGCCCTAGCGGGAACCAATGAGCAGTTCTTC
-	TRBV5-1	-	TRBJ2-3	CASSFPNRDTQYF	TGCGCCAGCAGCTTCCCTAATCGGGATACGCAGTATTTT
large	TRBV2	TRBD2	TRBJ2-7	CASSRLAEQYF	TGTGCCAGCAGTCGACTAGCCGAGCAGTACTTC
-	TRBV6-5	-	TRBJ2-5	CASSYSISLGQETQYF	TGTGCCAGCAGTTACTCGATTTCGTTGGGGCAAGAGACCCAGTACTTC